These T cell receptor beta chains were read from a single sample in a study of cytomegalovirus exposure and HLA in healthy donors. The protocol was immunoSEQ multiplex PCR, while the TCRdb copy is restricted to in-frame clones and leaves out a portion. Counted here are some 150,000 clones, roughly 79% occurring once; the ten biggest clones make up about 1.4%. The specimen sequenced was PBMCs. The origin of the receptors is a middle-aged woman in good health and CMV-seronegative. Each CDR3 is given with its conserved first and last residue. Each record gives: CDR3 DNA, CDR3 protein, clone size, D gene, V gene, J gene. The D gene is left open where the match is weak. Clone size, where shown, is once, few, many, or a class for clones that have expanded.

DNA: TGTGCCAGCAGCGTAATCTCTGGAAACACCATATATTTT
CDR3: CASSVISGNTIYF
size: NA
D: NA
V: TRBV11-2
J: TRBJ1-3

DNA: TGTGCCAGCAGCTGGAGGGGCGACACCGGGGAGCTGTTTTTT
CDR3: CASSWRGDTGELFF
size: NA
D: NA
V: TRBV6-5
J: TRBJ2-2

DNA: TGTGCCAGCAGCTTAGGATCTGGGACAGGGGGGACGCAGTATTTT
CDR3: CASSLGSGTGGTQYF
size: NA
D: TRBD1
V: TRBV7-9
J: TRBJ2-3

DNA: TGTGCCAGCAGCTTATTACAGGAGAGAAGCACTGAAGCTTTCTTT
CDR3: CASSLLQERSTEAFF
size: once
D: NA
V: TRBV7-9
J: TRBJ1-1

DNA: TGTGCCAGCAGTTACCTAGCCCCGGAGTCGGAGACCCAGTACTTC
CDR3: CASSYLAPESETQYF
size: NA
D: NA
V: TRBV6-5
J: TRBJ2-5

DNA: TGTGCCTGGAGTGTGCAGGGGGCCGGGGAGCTGTTTTTT
CDR3: CAWSVQGAGELFF
size: few
D: TRBD1
V: TRBV30
J: TRBJ2-2

DNA: TGTGCCAGCAGCAGGGACATAGACTACGAGCAGTACTTC
CDR3: CASSRDIDYEQYF
size: NA
D: NA
V: TRBV6-5
J: TRBJ2-7

DNA: TGTGCAAGTCGCGGGAGTAGCGGGGGCACAGATACGCAGTATTTT
CDR3: CASRGSSGGTDTQYF
size: NA
D: NA
V: TRBV12-2
J: TRBJ2-3

DNA: TGTGCCAGCAGCTTAGGATCGGGTAGATACGAGGCCCTCCACTTT
CDR3: CASSLGSGRYEALHF
size: NA
D: NA
V: TRBV7-9
J: TRBJ1-6

DNA: TGTGCCAGCAGCTTGAGGCAGAACAATGAGCAGTTCTTC
CDR3: CASSLRQNNEQFF
size: few
D: NA
V: TRBV7-2
J: TRBJ2-1

DNA: TGCGCCAGCAGCCGGGAGGCGGGCACAGATACGCAGTATTTT
CDR3: CASSREAGTDTQYF
size: few
D: TRBD2
V: TRBV5-1
J: TRBJ2-3

DNA: TGTGCCAGCAGCTTATCGGGGGGGCCTGGTGAGCAGTTCTTC
CDR3: CASSLSGGPGEQFF
size: NA
D: TRBD2
V: TRBV7-2
J: TRBJ2-1

DNA: TGTGCCAGCAGCCTCCGTCAAGAGACCCAGTACTTC
CDR3: CASSLRQETQYF
size: NA
D: NA
V: TRBV7-9
J: TRBJ2-5

DNA: TGCGCCAGCAGCGAAGCGGGGGGGAATGAGCAGTTCTTC
CDR3: CASSEAGGNEQFF
size: NA
D: TRBD2
V: TRBV10-1
J: TRBJ2-1

DNA: TGTGCCAGCAGCCCCGCGGCGGGGACTTACTATGGCTACACCTTC
CDR3: CASSPAAGTYYGYTF
size: once
D: NA
V: TRBV14
J: TRBJ1-2

DNA: TGTGCCAGCAGATGGCGAGGGACAGGGTTGGGCAATGAGCAGTTCTTC
CDR3: CASRWRGTGLGNEQFF
size: NA
D: TRBD1
V: TRBV5-6
J: TRBJ2-1

DNA: TGTGCCAGCAGTTACCAGCCCGGGTACGAGCAGTACTTC
CDR3: CASSYQPGYEQYF
size: NA
D: NA
V: TRBV6-5
J: TRBJ2-7

DNA: TGTGCCAGCCGGGACAGTTGGACTGAAAAACTGTTTTTT
CDR3: CASRDSWTEKLFF
size: few
D: TRBD1
V: TRBV2
J: TRBJ1-4

DNA: TGCGCCAGCAGCTTTCTTGCTAGCGGGGAGGAGACCCAGTACTTC
CDR3: CASSFLASGEETQYF
size: NA
D: TRBD2
V: TRBV5-1
J: TRBJ2-5

DNA: TGTGCCAGCAGTTACTCAGGGACAGGGGTGGATGAAAAACTGTTTTTT
CDR3: CASSYSGTGVDEKLFF
size: NA
D: TRBD1
V: TRBV6-5
J: TRBJ1-4

DNA: TGCAGCGTTCGGACAGGGACGTATCAGCCCCAGCATTTT
CDR3: CSVRTGTYQPQHF
size: NA
D: TRBD1
V: TRBV29-1
J: TRBJ1-5

DNA: TGCGCCAGCAGCCTGAAGGGGGCGGATTCACCCCTCCACTTT
CDR3: CASSLKGADSPLHF
size: NA
D: TRBD1
V: TRBV5-1
J: TRBJ1-6

DNA: TGTGCCAGCGGTACAGGGCTACCGCATGAAGCTTTCTTT
CDR3: CASGTGLPHEAFF
size: NA
D: NA
V: TRBV6-4
J: TRBJ1-1

DNA: TGCGCCAGCAGCCAAGATAGGACAGGGGCTTGGGGCAATCAGCCCCAGCATTTT
CDR3: CASSQDRTGAWGNQPQHF
size: NA
D: TRBD1
V: TRBV4-3
J: TRBJ1-5

DNA: TGTGCCAGCAGTTACTCCCCACAGAGTGGCTACACCTTC
CDR3: CASSYSPQSGYTF
size: NA
D: NA
V: TRBV2
J: TRBJ1-2

DNA: TGTGCCAGCAGCTTGAGAGGGGGCGGATACAGATTGAACACTGAAGCTTTCTTT
CDR3: CASSLRGGGYRLNTEAFF
size: few
D: TRBD1
V: TRBV5-4
J: TRBJ1-1

DNA: TGTGCCAGCAGTGGAGTAGCTGGGGCAGGCCCCAATCAGCCCCAGCATTTT
CDR3: CASSGVAGAGPNQPQHF
size: NA
D: NA
V: TRBV6-1
J: TRBJ1-5

DNA: TGTGCCAGCAGCTTTCAGGGGCTTTACACAGATACGCAGTATTTT
CDR3: CASSFQGLYTDTQYF
size: NA
D: NA
V: TRBV7-9
J: TRBJ2-3

DNA: TGCAGCGTATGGGACAGGAACTATGGCTACACCTTC
CDR3: CSVWDRNYGYTF
size: NA
D: TRBD1
V: TRBV29-1
J: TRBJ1-2

DNA: TGTGCCAGCAGTGAAGGGGGAGGGAGGGATGAGCAGTTCTTC
CDR3: CASSEGGGRDEQFF
size: NA
D: TRBD2
V: TRBV2
J: TRBJ2-1

DNA: TGTGCCAGCAGCTTGGCTAACCGACGAGGGCAAAACTATGGCTACACCTTC
CDR3: CASSLANRRGQNYGYTF
size: NA
D: NA
V: TRBV5-6
J: TRBJ1-2

DNA: TGCGCCAGCAGCTTGCAGGGGAGTGGCTACACCTTC
CDR3: CASSLQGSGYTF
size: once
D: NA
V: TRBV5-1
J: TRBJ1-2

DNA: TGTGCCAGCAGCCATAGAGTTAAGGGGAATCAGCCCCAGCATTTT
CDR3: CASSHRVKGNQPQHF
size: NA
D: NA
V: TRBV7-2
J: TRBJ1-5

DNA: TGTGCCAGCAGCCCCCGAGGTAATCAGCCCCAGCATTTT
CDR3: CASSPRGNQPQHF
size: NA
D: NA
V: TRBV7-2
J: TRBJ1-5

DNA: TGTGCCAGCAGCCAAGCTGGGGGCAAGAGGTCCTATAATTCACCCCTCCACTTT
CDR3: CASSQAGGKRSYNSPLHF
size: NA
D: NA
V: TRBV4-2
J: TRBJ1-6

DNA: TGTGCCTGGAGTGGACGGGGGGGAGATACGCAGTATTTT
CDR3: CAWSGRGGDTQYF
size: NA
D: TRBD2
V: TRBV30
J: TRBJ2-3

DNA: TGCGCCAGCAGCTTGGGGGAACGGACAGGGAACAATCAGCCCCAGCATTTT
CDR3: CASSLGERTGNNQPQHF
size: NA
D: TRBD1
V: TRBV5-1
J: TRBJ1-5

DNA: TGTGCCAGCAGCGGGGCCGGGACAGGGAACACTGAAGCTTTCTTT
CDR3: CASSGAGTGNTEAFF
size: NA
D: TRBD1
V: TRBV9
J: TRBJ1-1

DNA: TGTGCCACCAATTTCGGGAGGGGAGGACAGCAGTTCTTC
CDR3: CATNFGRGGQQFF
size: few
D: TRBD2
V: TRBV6-5
J: TRBJ2-1

DNA: TGTGCCAGCAGCTTAGTCGGCCAGCGGGGGTACAAAAGAGAAGAGACCCAGTACTTC
CDR3: CASSLVGQRGYKREETQYF
size: NA
D: TRBD2
V: TRBV7-8
J: TRBJ2-5

DNA: TGTGCCAGCAGCCAAGAGGCTAGCGGGGGTCTTGAGGCGGAGACCCAGTACTTC
CDR3: CASSQEASGGLEAETQYF
size: NA
D: TRBD2
V: TRBV4-2
J: TRBJ2-5

DNA: TGTGCCAGCAGGCTCGAAAGCGGGGGGGCCGGAGATACGCAGTATTTT
CDR3: CASRLESGGAGDTQYF
size: NA
D: TRBD2
V: TRBV4-2
J: TRBJ2-3

DNA: TGTGCCAGCAGGTCAACGGGACAGGGCTATAATTCACCCCTCCACTTT
CDR3: CASRSTGQGYNSPLHF
size: NA
D: TRBD1
V: TRBV28
J: TRBJ1-6

DNA: TGTGCCAGCAGCGTAGATGCCAGGGGAAGCTCCTACGAGCAGTACTTC
CDR3: CASSVDARGSSYEQYF
size: NA
D: NA
V: TRBV9
J: TRBJ2-7